The 21 T cell receptor beta chains reported below all come from one sample, sequenced in a study of blood T cell repertoires in COVID-19. The data were produced by immunoSEQ multiplex PCR, yet TCRdb's version contains in-frame clones alone and is incomplete. The repertoire has 250,000 to 300,000 clones, around 85% of them found once; the top ten carry approximately 5.1%. Sequencing was performed on peripheral blood. The receptor set was obtained from a man aged 50-59 years with active or convalescent COVID-19.

The CDR3 DNA reads TGTGCCAGCAGTTTACGTGGCCCACTAGCGGGGTACACAGATACGCAGTATTTT. Residues: CASSLRGPLAGYTDTQYF. The V call is TRBV27, the J call TRBJ2-3, with 10 bases aligning to TRBD2. There are 18 residues in the CDR3. V was pared by 2 bases and J by 2 bases, with 10 bases of the junction left unmatched. CDR1 is MNHEY, CDR2 SMNVEV, per germline (reference sequence).

V gene TRBV7-2 combines with J gene TRBJ1-1; D gene ambiguous. This CDR3 is built from 13 residues. Looked up from germline, CDR1 is SGHTA and CDR2 is FQGNSA. Trimming cost V 1 base and J 1 base, with 4 bases left between them. CDR3 amino acids: CASSLDRNTEAFF. CDR3 sequence (DNA): TGTGCCAGCAGCTTAGACAGGAACACTGAAGCTTTCTTT.

The sample holds a few counts of this clone. The rearrangement links TRBV9 to TRBJ2-5; D is possibly TRBD2 (6 bases). The V gene's germline CDR1 is SGDLS and CDR2 YYNGEE. This CDR3 has 15 residues. V dropped 4 bases and J dropped 2 bases, with 15 bases sitting between them. CDR3 region: CASSPPDYTQETQYF. Written as DNA, the CDR3 is TGTGCCAGCAGCCCGCCGGACTACACTCAAGAGACCCAGTACTTC.

The gene calls are TRBV4-1 and TRBJ2-7, with D unresolved. This CDR3 comprises 14 residues. Germline values: CDR1 MGHRA, CDR2 YSYEKL. V lost 0 bases, J lost 1 base, and 7 bases lay in between. CDR3 loop: CASSQDLGSYEQYF. DNA for the CDR3: TGCGCCAGCAGCCAAGATCTAGGATCCTACGAGCAGTACTTC.

This chain uses TRBV27 with TRBJ1-1, with D perhaps TRBD1 (5 bases). Trimming left V 5 bases short and J 0 bases short, with 13 bases between. Germline assignment: CDR1 MNHEY and CDR2 SMNVEV (reference sequence). The CDR3 runs to 15 residues. In DNA form, the CDR3 reads TGTGCCAGCAGTCCGAGCATGACAGTGAACACTGAAGCTTTCTTT. It translates to CASSPSMTVNTEAFF.

V and J are TRBV5-1 and TRBJ2-7, with 14 positions matching TRBD2. Germline values: CDR1 SGHRS, CDR2 YFSETQ. J lost 6 bases, V lost 4 bases, and 9 bases had no gene match. This CDR3 contains 16 residues. Here the CDR3 reads CASSGTGLAGEGEQYF. In DNA, the CDR3 is TGCGCCAGCAGCGGCACGGGACTAGCGGGAGAGGGCGAGCAGTACTTC.

This clone was seen once. The chain is built from TRBV14 and TRBJ2-1; D may be TRBD1 (6 bases). Germline V lookup: CDR1 SGHDN, CDR2 FVKESK. CDR3 length equals 15 residues. The V gene lost 0 bases and the J gene lost 6 bases, with 12 bases spanning the gap. The DNA for the CDR3 is TGTGCCAGCAGCCAAGAGACAGGTGGGAGCAATGAGCAGTTCTTC. Protein: CASSQETGGSNEQFF.

The J gene is TRBJ2-2, the V gene TRBV2; no definite D call. V was cut by 10 bases and J by 3 bases, with 6 bases left in between. Germline CDR1 SNHLY, CDR2 FYNNEI. CDR3 length: 11 amino acids. CDR3 in DNA: TGTGCCACTTGTGACACCGGGGAGCTGTTTTTT. It translates to CATCDTGELFF.

The sample holds one count of this clone. J is TRBJ2-5 and V is TRBV4-1; D unclear. The CDR3 has 15 amino acids. Trimming stripped 2 bases from V and 2 bases from J, with 12 bases between. Germline loops: CDR1 MGHRA, CDR2 YSYEKL. The CDR3 sequence: CASSQRNRAQETQYF. The CDR3 nucleotides are TGCGCCAGCAGCCAACGGAACAGAGCACAAGAGACCCAGTACTTC.

The CDR3: CASSGGTGGGYTF. The DNA for the CDR3 is TGTGCCAGCAGCGGAGGGACAGGTGGTGGCTACACCTTC. This chain connects TRBV9 to TRBJ1-2; 8 nucleotides agree with TRBD1. Germline values: CDR1 SGDLS, CDR2 YYNGEE. Trimming at V came to 3 bases and at J to 7 bases, leaving 5 bases not matched to a gene. This CDR3 spans 13 amino acids. The complete variable domain, with remaining parts taken from reference TRBV9 and TRBJ1-2, reads DSGVTQTPKHLITATGQRVTLRCSPRSGDLSVYWYQQSLDQGLQFLIQYYNGEERAKGNILERFSAQQFPDLHSELNLSSLELGDSALYFCASSGGTGGGYTFGSGTRLTVV.

The rearrangement joins TRBV5-1 to TRBJ1-4; a weak D match, TRBD1 (5 bases). The germline V gene encodes CDR1 SGHRS and CDR2 YFSETQ. Trimming cost V 6 bases and J 4 bases, with 16 bases left between them. There are 15 residues in the CDR3. This chain's CDR3 is CASKMGTGRNEKLFF. As DNA, the CDR3 is TGCGCCAGCAAAATGGGAACAGGTCGTAATGAAAAACTGTTTTTT.

This sequence joins TRBV7-3 and TRBJ1-2; no reliable D call. Per the germline V gene, CDR1 is SGHTA and CDR2 is FQGTGA. V was shortened by 0 bases and J by 2 bases, with 4 bases between the two germline ends. This CDR3 is built from 13 residues. The DNA of the CDR3 is TGTGCCAGCAGCTTAACCAGGAACTATGGCTACACCTTC. Its protein product is CASSLTRNYGYTF.

This chain connects TRBV10-1 to TRBJ1-1; D gene unclear. This CDR3 is built from 12 residues. The V end lost 4 bases, the J end lost 1 base, and 4 bases lay between the germline ends. CDR1 WNHNN and CDR2 SYGVQD come from the germline V gene (reference sequence). The CDR3 nucleotides read TGCGCCAGCAGTGTAAAGAACACTGAAGCTTTCTTT. Its protein is CASSVKNTEAFF.

The chain joins TRBV24-1 to TRBJ2-5; possibly TRBD2 for D (6 bases). The CDR3 spans 15 residues. Trimming cost V 5 bases and J 7 bases, with 19 bases left between them. CDR1 and CDR2 from the germline V gene are KGHDR and SFDVKD. CDR3 sequence: CATSGGTPDAGTQYF. Here the CDR3 DNA reads TGTGCCACCAGTGGCGGGACTCCCGACGCTGGGACCCAGTACTTC.

This sequence joins TRBV7-6 and TRBJ2-2; a weak D match, TRBD2 (6 bases). Trimming left V 0 bases short and J 0 bases short, with 8 bases between. This CDR3 contains 16 residues. The V gene's germline CDR1 is SGHVS and CDR2 FNYEAQ. The CDR3 nucleotides read TGTGCCAGCAGCTTAGCTGGAGGGGCGAACACCGGGGAGCTGTTTTTT. This sequence encodes CASSLAGGANTGELFF.

V gene TRBV30 combines with J gene TRBJ2-7; 7 nucleotides agree with TRBD1. This CDR3 spans 12 amino acids. V dropped 6 bases and J dropped 3; count of bases not matched to a gene: 5. The germline V gene has CDR1 GTSNPN and CDR2 SVGIG (reference sequence). This CDR3 is CACSGQYYEQYF. The CDR3 DNA reads TGTGCCTGCTCGGGACAGTACTACGAGCAGTACTTC.

The chain joins TRBV5-5 to TRBJ2-1; TRBD2 is a possible D gene (6 bases). V lost 4 bases, J lost 14 bases, and 28 bases lay in between. The length of the CDR3 is 16 residues. Germline V gene sequence: CDR1 SGHKS, CDR2 YYEKEE (reference sequence). Here the CDR3 DNA reads TGTGCCAGCAGCGCGCGGGGCCCTCAGGGTGCGGTTGGAAAGTTCTTC. This gives the protein CASSARGPQGAVGKFF.

The rearrangement uses TRBV7-9 and TRBJ1-1; 8 bases are shared with TRBD1. The CDR3 consists of 14 residues. Germline CDR1 is SEHNR and CDR2 is FQNEAQ (reference sequence). V was pared by 5 bases and J by 1 base, with 3 bases of the junction left unmatched. The CDR3 DNA reads TGTGCCAGCAGCGCAGGGACAGGGAACACTGAAGCTTTCTTT. Translation: CASSAGTGNTEAFF.

The rearrangement links TRBV19 to TRBJ2-1, with 9 bases that match TRBD2. Trimming cost V 2 bases and J 5 bases; bases outside gene matches: 4. The CDR3 is 15 residues long. The germline V gene encodes CDR1 LNHDA and CDR2 SQIVND (reference sequence). CDR3 protein: CASSILAGANNEQFF. In nucleotides, the CDR3 is TGTGCCAGTAGTATATTAGCGGGAGCAAACAATGAGCAGTTCTTC.

V is TRBV6-2 or TRBV6-3 and J is TRBJ2-5, with D perhaps TRBD2 (5 bases). Germline assignment: CDR1 MNHEY and CDR2 SVGEGT. This CDR3 has 13 residues. V lost 2 bases and J lost 5, with 9 bases in between. The CDR3 protein is CASSYAGIETQYF. The CDR3 DNA follows: TGTGCCAGCAGTTACGCGGGTATTGAGACCCAGTACTTC.

J is TRBJ2-3 and V is TRBV18; maybe TRBD2 (5 bases). This CDR3 comprises 13 residues. Germline lookup yields CDR1 KGHSH and CDR2 LQKENI. Between the trimmed V and J ends, which lost 0 bases and 9 bases, there was a span of 10 bases. The CDR3 reads CASSPPTGNTQYF. CDR3 in DNA: TGTGCCAGCTCACCACCGACGGGGAACACGCAGTATTTT.